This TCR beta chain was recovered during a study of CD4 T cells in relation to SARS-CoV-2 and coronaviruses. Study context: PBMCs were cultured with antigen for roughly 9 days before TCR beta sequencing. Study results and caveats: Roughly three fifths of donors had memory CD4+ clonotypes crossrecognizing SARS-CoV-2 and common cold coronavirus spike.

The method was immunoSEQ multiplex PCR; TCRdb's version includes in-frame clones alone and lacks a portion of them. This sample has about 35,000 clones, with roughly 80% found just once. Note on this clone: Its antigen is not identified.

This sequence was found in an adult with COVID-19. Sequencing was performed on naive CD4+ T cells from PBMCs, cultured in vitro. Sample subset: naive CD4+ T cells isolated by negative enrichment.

The CDR3 nucleotides read TGCGCCAGCAGCCTTATACTAGCGGGAGTCTACAATGAGCAGTTCTTC. Encoded protein: CASSLILAGVYNEQFF. This sequence joins TRBV4-1 and TRBJ2-1; 11 nucleotides agree with TRBD2. The CDR3 has 16 residues. V lost 4 bases and J lost 3; bases outside the gene matches: 5. Looked up from germline, CDR1 is MGHRA and CDR2 is YSYEKL.